This is a list of T cell receptor beta chains from one sample in a study of blood T cell repertoires in COVID-19. Profiled with immunoSEQ multiplex PCR; TCRdb holds only in-frame clones, not every one. The data show approximately 240,000 clones, with approximately 84% seen just once and around 3.1% held by the top ten. Sequenced sample: peripheral blood. These receptors all stem from a woman aged 25-40 years who had recovered from COVID-19. CDR3s leave out the opening cysteine and the closing phenylalanine or tryptophan. The order of the fields is CDR3 protein, J gene, V gene.

cdr3_aa: ASTGQGFYEQY
j_call: TRBJ2-7
v_call: TRBV7-9

cdr3_aa: ASSSPGLAGNTGELF
j_call: TRBJ2-2
v_call: TRBV5-6

cdr3_aa: ASSFRGSEQF
j_call: TRBJ2-1
v_call: TRBV27

cdr3_aa: ASSQELTTVEQF
j_call: TRBJ2-1
v_call: TRBV14

cdr3_aa: ASSVAVSFTGTPFYEQY
j_call: TRBJ2-7
v_call: TRBV9

cdr3_aa: ASRKTGVGTDTQY
j_call: TRBJ2-3
v_call: TRBV27

cdr3_aa: ASSVAGGLVDGYT
j_call: TRBJ1-2
v_call: TRBV5-6

cdr3_aa: ASSSPRQAGNTEAF
j_call: TRBJ1-1
v_call: TRBV28

cdr3_aa: ASSTTGANTEAF
j_call: TRBJ1-1
v_call: TRBV5-1

cdr3_aa: ASLPPDRAANYGYT
j_call: TRBJ1-2
v_call: TRBV28

cdr3_aa: ASNVGAGMNYEQY
j_call: TRBJ2-7
v_call: TRBV6-5

cdr3_aa: ASSSGLAFNEQF
j_call: TRBJ2-1
v_call: TRBV11-3

cdr3_aa: ASSSGGRVYEQY
j_call: TRBJ2-7
v_call: TRBV10-1

cdr3_aa: ASSQTTGSNTEAF
j_call: TRBJ1-1
v_call: TRBV4-1

cdr3_aa: ASSLNRGEQY
j_call: TRBJ2-7
v_call: TRBV27

cdr3_aa: ACRNQGAQASYEQY
j_call: TRBJ2-7
v_call: TRBV30

cdr3_aa: ASGLVLGSGPVEQF
j_call: TRBJ2-1
v_call: TRBV12-5

cdr3_aa: AWSIGQGAETQY
j_call: TRBJ2-5
v_call: TRBV30

cdr3_aa: ASSVLASGSPDTQY
j_call: TRBJ2-3
v_call: TRBV6-4

cdr3_aa: ASSLGISGNTIY
j_call: TRBJ1-3
v_call: TRBV11-2